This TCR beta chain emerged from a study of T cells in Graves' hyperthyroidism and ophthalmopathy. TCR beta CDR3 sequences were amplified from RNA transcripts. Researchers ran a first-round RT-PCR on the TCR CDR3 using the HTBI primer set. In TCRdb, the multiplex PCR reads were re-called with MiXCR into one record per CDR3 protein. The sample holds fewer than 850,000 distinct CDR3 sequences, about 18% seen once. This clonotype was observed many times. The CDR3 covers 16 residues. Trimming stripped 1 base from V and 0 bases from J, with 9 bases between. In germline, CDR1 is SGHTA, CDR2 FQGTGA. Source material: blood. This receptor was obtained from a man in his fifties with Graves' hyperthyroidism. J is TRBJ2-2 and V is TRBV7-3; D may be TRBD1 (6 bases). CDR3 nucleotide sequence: TGTGCCAGCAGCTTAATGGGGACAACGAACACCGGGGAGCTGTTTTTT. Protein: CASSLMGTTNTGELFF.